This TCR beta chain was recovered during a study of CD8 T cells in ankylosing spondylitis (dated by TCRdb to the late 2010s). With respect to the entire study: To find TCR variants linked to disease, the study profiled T cell receptor beta repertoires in ankylosing spondylitis patients and healthy donors. Peripheral blood was sampled, and synovial fluid was also collected from ankylosing spondylitis patients. In total, the full study cohort was made up of 110 or so healthy donors and about two dozen ankylosing spondylitis patients.

Trimming at the junction amounts to 3 bases on V and 6 bases on J, and the germline ends lie 9 bases apart. CDR3 length: 13 amino acids, cysteine to phenylalanine. Solely the CDR3 DNA is kept, with 39 bases framed from the first base. CDR1 SGHDT and CDR2 YYEEEE are derived from the germline V gene. Concerning this clonotype itself: There is no known antigen for this receptor. This clone may be a read error of a much larger clone one base away.

The run used an Illumina HiSeq 2500. Quantitative 5'-RACE with molecular barcodes was used to prepare TCR beta libraries. As for the original processing: To identify disease-linked TCR variants, a new computational method was used, one built on a probabilistic model of VDJ rearrangement. TCRdb trimmed public reads at Q25 via fastp, called clones via MiXCR and kept in-frame beta chains. Duplicate CDR3 protein sequences are folded into a single record with the most common DNA and genes. What appears here as the V and J calls and clone size reflects TCRdb's work, not the paper's. The sample contains about 330,000 distinct CDR3 sequences, around 8% of them found a single time. Of the sample, 13% to 15% falls within the top ten clones. Overall results and qualifications from the work: Blood from ankylosing spondylitis patients appeared to be characterized by a TCR beta motif made up of under ten highly homologous amino acid variants. According to the report, matched synovial fluid samples from ankylosing spondylitis patients were significantly enriched for the disease-linked clones. Some motif variants had previously been reported in the synovial fluid and blood of reactive arthritis patients, which suggests shared mechanisms of disease initiation. The disease-linked clones had a CD8+ phenotype and were found at relatively low frequencies in peripheral blood.

Sequencing was performed on blood, either unsorted or a sorted T cell fraction (not recorded which). The rearranged chain carries TRBV5-6 and TRBJ2-2, and perhaps TRBD2 as D gene, on 6 matching bases. The TCR originated in a male donor with ankylosing spondylitis. CDR3 loop: CASSSGGAGELFF. The DNA reads TGTGCCAGCAGCTCCGGGGGAGCCGGGGAGCTGTTTTTT.